This T cell receptor beta chain was retrieved from a study of T cell responses to AZD1222 COVID-19 vaccine. General study results and limits: Increases in Spike-specific TCR breadth and depth were seen after two AZD1222 doses.

A note on this clone: Its antigen is unidentified.

Germline loops: CDR1 SGDLS, CDR2 YYNGEE. The CDR3 is 13 residues long. The V gene lost 4 bases and the J gene lost 6 bases, with 11 bases spanning the gap. TCRdb keeps only in-frame clones here, not all; method: immunoSEQ multiplex PCR. The data show roughly 58,000 clones, around 85% seen once. This TCR was recovered from an adult in good health. The sample consisted of peripheral blood, taken on day 0 of MenACWY control vaccination. The chain has TRBV9 and TRBJ1-5; TRBD1 is a possible D gene (6 bases). CDR3 sequence (DNA): TGTGCCAGCAGCTGGGGGCTAGGTCAGCCCCAGCATTTT. Its protein is CASSWGLGQPQHF.